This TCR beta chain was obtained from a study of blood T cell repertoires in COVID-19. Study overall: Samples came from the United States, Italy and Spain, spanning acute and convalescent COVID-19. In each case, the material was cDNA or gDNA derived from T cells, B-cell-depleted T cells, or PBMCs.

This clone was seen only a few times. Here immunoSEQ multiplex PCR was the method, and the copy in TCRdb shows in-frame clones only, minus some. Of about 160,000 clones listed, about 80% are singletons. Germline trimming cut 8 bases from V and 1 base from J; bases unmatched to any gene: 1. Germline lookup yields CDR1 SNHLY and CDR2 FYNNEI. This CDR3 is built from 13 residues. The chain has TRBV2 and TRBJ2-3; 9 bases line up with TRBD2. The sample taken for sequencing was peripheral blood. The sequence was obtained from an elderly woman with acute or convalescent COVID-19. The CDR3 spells CASEREGTDTQYF. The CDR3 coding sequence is TGTGCCAGCGAGCGGGAGGGCACAGATACGCAGTATTTT. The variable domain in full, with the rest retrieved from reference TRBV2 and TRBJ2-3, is EPEVTQTPSHQVTQMGQEVILRCVPISNHLYFYWYRQILGQKVEFLVSFYNNEISEKSEIFDDQFSVERPDGSNFTLKIRSTKLEDSAMYFCASEREGTDTQYFGPGTRLTVL.